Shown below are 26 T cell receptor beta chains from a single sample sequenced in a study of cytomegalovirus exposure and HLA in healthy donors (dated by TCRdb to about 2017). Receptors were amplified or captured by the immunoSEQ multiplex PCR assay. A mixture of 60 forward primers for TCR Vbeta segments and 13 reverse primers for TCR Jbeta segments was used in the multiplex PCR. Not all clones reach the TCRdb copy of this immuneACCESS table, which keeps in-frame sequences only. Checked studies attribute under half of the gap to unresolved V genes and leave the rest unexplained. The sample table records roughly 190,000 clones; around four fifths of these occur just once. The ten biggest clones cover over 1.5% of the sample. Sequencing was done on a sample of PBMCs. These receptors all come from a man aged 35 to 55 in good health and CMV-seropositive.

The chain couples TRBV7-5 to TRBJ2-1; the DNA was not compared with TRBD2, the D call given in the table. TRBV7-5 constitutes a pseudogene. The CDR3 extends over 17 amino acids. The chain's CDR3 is CARSPRTSGRGYNEQFF. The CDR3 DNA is TGTGCCAGAAGCCCCAGGACTAGCGGGAGGGGGTACAATGAGCAGTTCTTC.

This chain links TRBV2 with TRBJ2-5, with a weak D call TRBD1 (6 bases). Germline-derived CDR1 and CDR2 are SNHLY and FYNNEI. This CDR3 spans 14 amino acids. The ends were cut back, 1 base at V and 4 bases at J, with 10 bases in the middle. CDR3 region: CASSEGYRVETQYF. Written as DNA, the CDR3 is TGTGCCAGCAGTGAAGGGTACAGGGTAGAGACCCAGTACTTC.

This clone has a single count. The CDR3 coding sequence is TGCGCCAGCAGCTGGTTAGCGGACAATGAGCAGTTCTTC. Translating it yields CASSWLADNEQFF. The rearrangement joins TRBV5-1 to TRBJ2-1, with a weak D call TRBD2 (6 bases). Trimming left V 3 bases short and J 5 bases short, with 9 bases between. CDR1 is SGHRS, CDR2 YFSETQ, per germline. The CDR3 has 13 residues. The full variable domain, in which reference TRBV5-1 and TRBJ2-1 provide the parts outside the CDR3, is KAGVTQTPRYLIKTRGQQVTLSCSPISGHRSVSWYQQTPGQGLQFLFEYFSETQRNKGNFPGRFSGRQFSNSRSEMNVSTLELGDSALYLCASSWLADNEQFFGPGTRLTVL.

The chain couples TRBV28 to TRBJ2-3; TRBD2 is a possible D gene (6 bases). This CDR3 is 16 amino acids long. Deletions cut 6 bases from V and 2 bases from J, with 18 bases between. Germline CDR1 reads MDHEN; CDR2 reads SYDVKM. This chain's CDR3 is CASRPGLLTLTDTQYF. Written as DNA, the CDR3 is TGTGCCAGCAGGCCGGGACTTCTTACGCTCACAGATACGCAGTATTTT.

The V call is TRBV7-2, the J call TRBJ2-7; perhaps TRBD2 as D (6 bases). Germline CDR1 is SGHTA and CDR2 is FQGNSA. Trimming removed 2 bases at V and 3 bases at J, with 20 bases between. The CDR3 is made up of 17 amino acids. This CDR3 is CASSLTAPLADLYEQYF. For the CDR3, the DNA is TGTGCCAGCAGCTTAACAGCCCCCTTAGCGGACCTCTACGAGCAGTACTTC.

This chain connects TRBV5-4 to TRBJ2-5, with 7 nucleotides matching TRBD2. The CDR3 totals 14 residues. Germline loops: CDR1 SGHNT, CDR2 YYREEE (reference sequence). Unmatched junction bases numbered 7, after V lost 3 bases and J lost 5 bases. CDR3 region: CASSSQMGGETQYF. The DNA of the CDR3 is TGTGCCAGCAGCTCTCAGATGGGGGGGGAGACCCAGTACTTC.

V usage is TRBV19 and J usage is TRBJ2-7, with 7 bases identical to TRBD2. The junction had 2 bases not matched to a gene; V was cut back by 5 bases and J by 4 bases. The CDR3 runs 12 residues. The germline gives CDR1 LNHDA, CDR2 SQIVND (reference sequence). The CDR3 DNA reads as TGTGCCAGTAGTGGGGGAGGGTACGAGCAGTACTTC. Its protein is CASSGGGYEQYF.

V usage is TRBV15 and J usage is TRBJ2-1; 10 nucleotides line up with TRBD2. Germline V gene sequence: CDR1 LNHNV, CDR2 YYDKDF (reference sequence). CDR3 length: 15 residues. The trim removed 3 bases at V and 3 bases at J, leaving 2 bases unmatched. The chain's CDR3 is CATSSRTSGYNEQFF. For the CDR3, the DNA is TGTGCCACCAGCAGTAGGACTAGCGGCTACAATGAGCAGTTCTTC.

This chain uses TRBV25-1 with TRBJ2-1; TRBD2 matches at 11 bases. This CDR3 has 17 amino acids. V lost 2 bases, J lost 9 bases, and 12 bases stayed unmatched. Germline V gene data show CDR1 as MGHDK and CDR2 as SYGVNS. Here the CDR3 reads CASSETFSGRDVPEQFF. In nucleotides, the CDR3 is TGTGCCAGCAGTGAAACCTTTAGCGGGAGGGACGTTCCTGAGCAGTTCTTC.

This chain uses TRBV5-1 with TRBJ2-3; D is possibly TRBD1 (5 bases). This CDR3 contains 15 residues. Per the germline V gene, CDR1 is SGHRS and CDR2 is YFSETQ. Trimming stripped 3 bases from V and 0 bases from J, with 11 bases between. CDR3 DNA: TGCGCCAGCAGCTACGGACATCCCAGCACAGATACGCAGTATTTT. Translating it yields CASSYGHPSTDTQYF.

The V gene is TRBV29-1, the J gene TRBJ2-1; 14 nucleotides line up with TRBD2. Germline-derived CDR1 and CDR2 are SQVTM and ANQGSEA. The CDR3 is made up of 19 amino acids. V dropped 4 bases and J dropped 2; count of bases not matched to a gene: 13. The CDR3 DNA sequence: TGCAGCGTTGTTTTAGGGACTAGCGGGAGCCGTAAGACCTACAATGAGCAGTTCTTC. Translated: CSVVLGTSGSRKTYNEQFF.

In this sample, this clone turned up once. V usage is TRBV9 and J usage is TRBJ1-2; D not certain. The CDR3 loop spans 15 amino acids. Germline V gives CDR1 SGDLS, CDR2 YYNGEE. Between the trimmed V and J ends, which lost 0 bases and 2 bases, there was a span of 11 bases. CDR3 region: CASSVADSRNYGYTF. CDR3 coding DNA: TGTGCCAGCAGCGTAGCTGACTCGAGGAACTATGGCTACACCTTC. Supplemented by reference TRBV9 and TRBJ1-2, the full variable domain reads DSGVTQTPKHLITATGQRVTLRCSPRSGDLSVYWYQQSLDQGLQFLIQYYNGEERAKGNILERFSAQQFPDLHSELNLSSLELGDSALYFCASSVADSRNYGYTFGSGTRLTVV.

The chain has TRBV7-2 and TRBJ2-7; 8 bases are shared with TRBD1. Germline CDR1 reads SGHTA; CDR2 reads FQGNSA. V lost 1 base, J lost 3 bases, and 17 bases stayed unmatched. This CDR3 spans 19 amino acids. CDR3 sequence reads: CASSLGRWDRFDAGYEQYF. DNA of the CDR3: TGTGCCAGCAGCTTAGGGAGATGGGACAGGTTTGACGCAGGCTACGAGCAGTACTTC.

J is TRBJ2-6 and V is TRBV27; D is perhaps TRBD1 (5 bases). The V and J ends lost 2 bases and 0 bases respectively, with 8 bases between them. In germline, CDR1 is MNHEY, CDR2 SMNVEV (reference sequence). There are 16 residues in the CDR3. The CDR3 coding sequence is TGTGCCAGCAGTTTAGGGCAGGGCTCTGGGGCCAACGTCCTGACTTTC. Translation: CASSLGQGSGANVLTF. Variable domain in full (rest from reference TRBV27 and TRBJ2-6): EAQVTQNPRYLITVTGKKLTVTCSQNMNHEYMSWYRQDPGLGLRQIYYSMNVEVTDKGDVPEGYKVSRKEKRNFPLILESPSPNQTSLYFCASSLGQGSGANVLTFGAGSRLTVL.

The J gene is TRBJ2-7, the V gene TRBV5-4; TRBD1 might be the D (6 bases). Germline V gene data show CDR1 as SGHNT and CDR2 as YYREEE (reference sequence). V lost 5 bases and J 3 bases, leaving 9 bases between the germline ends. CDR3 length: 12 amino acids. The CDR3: CASSQQGYEQYF. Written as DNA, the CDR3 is TGTGCCAGCAGTCAACAGGGCTACGAGCAGTACTTC.

The chain's CDR3 is CASSSSGLSTDTQYF. CDR3 nucleotides: TGTGCCAGCAGCTCCAGCGGGCTCAGCACAGATACGCAGTATTTT. The V gene is TRBV7-9, the J gene TRBJ2-3; tentatively, D is TRBD2 (6 bases). The CDR3 length is 15 residues. CDR1 and CDR2 from the germline V gene are SEHNR and FQNEAQ (reference sequence). V was trimmed by 4 bases and J by 0 bases, leaving 11 bases between them.

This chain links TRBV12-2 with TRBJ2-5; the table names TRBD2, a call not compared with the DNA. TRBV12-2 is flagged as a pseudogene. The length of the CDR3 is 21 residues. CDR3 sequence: CASRLEGGAVPRAEGRETQYF. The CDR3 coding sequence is TGTGCAAGTCGCTTAGAAGGGGGGGCTGTCCCGCGGGCCGAAGGGAGAGAGACCCAGTACTTC.

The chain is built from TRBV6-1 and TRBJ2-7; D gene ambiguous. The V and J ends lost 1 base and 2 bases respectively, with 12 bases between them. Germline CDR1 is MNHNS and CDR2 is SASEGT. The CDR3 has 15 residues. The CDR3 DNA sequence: TGTGCCAGCAGTGAAGAGAGACATACACCCTACGAGCAGTACTTC. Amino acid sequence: CASSEERHTPYEQYF.

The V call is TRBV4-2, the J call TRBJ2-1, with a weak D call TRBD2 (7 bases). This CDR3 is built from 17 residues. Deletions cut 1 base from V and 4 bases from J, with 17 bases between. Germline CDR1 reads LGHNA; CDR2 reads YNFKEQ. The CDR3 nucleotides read TGTGCCAGCAGCCAAGTGTCGGCCAGGGGAGGGTACAATGAGCAGTTCTTC. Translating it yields CASSQVSARGGYNEQFF.

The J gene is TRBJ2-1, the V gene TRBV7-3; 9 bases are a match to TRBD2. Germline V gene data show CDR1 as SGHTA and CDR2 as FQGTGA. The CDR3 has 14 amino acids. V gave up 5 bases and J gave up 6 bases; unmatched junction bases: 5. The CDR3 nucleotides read TGTGCCAGCAGCCCGACTAGCGGACTCAATGAGCAGTTCTTC. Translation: CASSPTSGLNEQFF.

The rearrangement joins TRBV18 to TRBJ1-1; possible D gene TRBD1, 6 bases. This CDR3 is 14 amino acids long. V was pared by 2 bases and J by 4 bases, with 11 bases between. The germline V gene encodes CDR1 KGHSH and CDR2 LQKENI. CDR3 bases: TGTGCCAGCTCACCAGACAGGATGATCACTGAAGCTTTCTTT. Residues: CASSPDRMITEAFF.

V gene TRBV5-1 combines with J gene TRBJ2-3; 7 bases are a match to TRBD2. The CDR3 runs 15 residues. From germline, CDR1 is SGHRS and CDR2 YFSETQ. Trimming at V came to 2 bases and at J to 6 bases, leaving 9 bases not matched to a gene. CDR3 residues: CASSLREGVRDTQYF. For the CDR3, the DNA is TGCGCCAGCAGCTTAAGGGAGGGAGTGAGGGATACGCAGTATTTT.

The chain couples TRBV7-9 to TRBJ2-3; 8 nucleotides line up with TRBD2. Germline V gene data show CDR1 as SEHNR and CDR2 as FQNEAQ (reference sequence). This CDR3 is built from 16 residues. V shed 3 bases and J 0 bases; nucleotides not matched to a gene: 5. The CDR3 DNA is TGTGCCAGCAGCTTCGGGTCTAGCGGGAGCACAGATACGCAGTATTTT. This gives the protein CASSFGSSGSTDTQYF.

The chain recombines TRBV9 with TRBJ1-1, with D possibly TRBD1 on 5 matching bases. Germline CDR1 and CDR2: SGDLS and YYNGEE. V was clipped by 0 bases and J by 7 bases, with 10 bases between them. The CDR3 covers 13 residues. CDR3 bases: TGTGCCAGCAGCGTAGCCATGACAGATGAAGCTTTCTTT. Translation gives CASSVAMTDEAFF. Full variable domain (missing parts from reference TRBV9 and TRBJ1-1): DSGVTQTPKHLITATGQRVTLRCSPRSGDLSVYWYQQSLDQGLQFLIQYYNGEERAKGNILERFSAQQFPDLHSELNLSSLELGDSALYFCASSVAMTDEAFFGQGTRLTVV.

The DNA for the CDR3 is TGTGCCAGCAGCTTCGAGGGAGGAAGAACTGAAGCTTTCTTT. Protein product: CASSFEGGRTEAFF. The chain links TRBV5-4 to TRBJ1-1; D call uncertain. The V end lost 2 bases, the J end lost 5 bases, and 13 bases lay between the germline ends. Germline CDR1 and CDR2: SGHNT and YYREEE (reference sequence). This CDR3 contains 14 residues.

The CDR3 is CATFSSGGEQYF. CDR3 coding DNA: TGTGCCACCTTTTCCTCCGGGGGGGAGCAGTACTTC. This rearrangement joins TRBV6-5 to TRBJ2-7, with TRBD2 matching over 7 bases. There are 12 residues in the CDR3. V lost 10 bases and J lost 7; bases outside the gene matches: 10. The germline gives CDR1 MNHEY, CDR2 SVGAGI.